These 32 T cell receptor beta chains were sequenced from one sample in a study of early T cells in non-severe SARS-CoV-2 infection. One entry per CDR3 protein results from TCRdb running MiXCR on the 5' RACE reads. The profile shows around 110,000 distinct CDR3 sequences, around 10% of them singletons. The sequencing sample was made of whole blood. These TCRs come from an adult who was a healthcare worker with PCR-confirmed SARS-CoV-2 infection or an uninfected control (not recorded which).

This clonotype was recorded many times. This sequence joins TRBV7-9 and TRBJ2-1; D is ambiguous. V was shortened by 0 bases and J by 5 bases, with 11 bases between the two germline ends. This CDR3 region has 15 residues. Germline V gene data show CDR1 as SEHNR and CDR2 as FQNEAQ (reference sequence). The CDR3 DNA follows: TGTGCCAGCAGCTTAGCCCCGGTGCCCCACAATGAGCAGTTCTTC. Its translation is CASSLAPVPHNEQFF.

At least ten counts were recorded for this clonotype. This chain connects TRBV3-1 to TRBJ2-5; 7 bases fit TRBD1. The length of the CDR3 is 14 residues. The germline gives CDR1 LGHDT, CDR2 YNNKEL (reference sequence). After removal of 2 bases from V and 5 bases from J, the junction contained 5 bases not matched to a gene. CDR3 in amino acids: CASSQKGAHETQYF. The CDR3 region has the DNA TGTGCCAGCAGCCAAAAGGGGGCACATGAGACCCAGTACTTC.

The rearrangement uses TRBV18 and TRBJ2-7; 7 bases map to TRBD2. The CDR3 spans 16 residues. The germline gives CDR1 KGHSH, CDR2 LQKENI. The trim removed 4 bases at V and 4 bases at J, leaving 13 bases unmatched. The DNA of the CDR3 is TGTGCCAGCTCACTAACTGGTGGAGCGGGAATGTACGAGCAGTACTTC. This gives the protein CASSLTGGAGMYEQYF.

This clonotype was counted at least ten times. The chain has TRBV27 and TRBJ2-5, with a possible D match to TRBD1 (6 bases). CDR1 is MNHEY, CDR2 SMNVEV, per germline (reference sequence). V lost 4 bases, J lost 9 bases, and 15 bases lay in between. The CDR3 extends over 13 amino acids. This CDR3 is CASSYSLNRAQYF. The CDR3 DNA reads TGTGCCAGCAGTTACTCCCTCAACAGGGCCCAGTACTTC.

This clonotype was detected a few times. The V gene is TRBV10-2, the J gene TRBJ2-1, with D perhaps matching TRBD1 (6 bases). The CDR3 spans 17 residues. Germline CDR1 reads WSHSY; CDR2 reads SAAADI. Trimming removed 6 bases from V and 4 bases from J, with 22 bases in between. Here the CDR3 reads CASRQTQGRGQYNEQFF. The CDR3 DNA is TGCGCCAGCAGACAAACACAGGGTCGGGGCCAATACAATGAGCAGTTCTTC.

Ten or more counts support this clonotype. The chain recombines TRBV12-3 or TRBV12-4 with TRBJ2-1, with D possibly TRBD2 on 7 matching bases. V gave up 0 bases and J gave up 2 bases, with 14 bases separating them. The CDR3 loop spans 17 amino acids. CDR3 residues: CASSLALGGPAYNEQFF. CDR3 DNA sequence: TGTGCCAGCAGTTTAGCGCTGGGGGGGCCCGCCTACAATGAGCAGTTCTTC.

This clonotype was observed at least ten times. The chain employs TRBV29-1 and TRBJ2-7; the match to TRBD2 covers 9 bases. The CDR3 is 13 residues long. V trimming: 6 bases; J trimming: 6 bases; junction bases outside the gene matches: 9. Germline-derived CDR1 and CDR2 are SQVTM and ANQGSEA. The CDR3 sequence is CSVHGSSGSEQYF. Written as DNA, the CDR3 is TGCAGCGTCCATGGGAGTAGCGGGAGCGAGCAGTACTTC.

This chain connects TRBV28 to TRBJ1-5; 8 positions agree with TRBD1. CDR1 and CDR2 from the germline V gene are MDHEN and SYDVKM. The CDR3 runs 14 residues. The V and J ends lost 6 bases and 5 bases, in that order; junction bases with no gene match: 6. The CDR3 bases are TGTGCCAGCAGATTTGACAGGGGAGATCAGCCCCAGCATTTT. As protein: CASRFDRGDQPQHF.

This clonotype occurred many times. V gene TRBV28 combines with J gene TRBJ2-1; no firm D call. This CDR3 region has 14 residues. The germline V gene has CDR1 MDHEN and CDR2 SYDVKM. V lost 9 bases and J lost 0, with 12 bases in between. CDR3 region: CASLTTGSYNEQFF. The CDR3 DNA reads TGTGCCAGTCTAACCACCGGCTCCTACAATGAGCAGTTCTTC.

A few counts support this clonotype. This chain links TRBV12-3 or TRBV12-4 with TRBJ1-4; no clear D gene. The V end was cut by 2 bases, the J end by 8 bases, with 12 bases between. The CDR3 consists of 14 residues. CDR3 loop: CASSLHPPPEKLFF. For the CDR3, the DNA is TGTGCCAGCAGTTTACATCCACCCCCAGAAAAACTGTTTTTT.

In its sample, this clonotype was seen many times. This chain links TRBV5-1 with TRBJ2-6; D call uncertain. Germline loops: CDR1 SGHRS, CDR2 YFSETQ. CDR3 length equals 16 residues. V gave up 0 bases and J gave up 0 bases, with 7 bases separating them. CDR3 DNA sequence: TGCGCCAGCAGCTTGGTGACGGACTCTGGGGCCAACGTCCTGACTTTC. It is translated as CASSLVTDSGANVLTF.

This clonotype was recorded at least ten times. The CDR3 region has the DNA TGTGCCAGCAGCTTAGGGGACAGGGAGATCAATGAGCAGTTCTTC. Protein: CASSLGDREINEQFF. The rearrangement joins TRBV7-6 to TRBJ2-1, with TRBD1 matching 9 bases. V dropped 1 base and J dropped 6; count of bases not matched to a gene: 4. Germline V CDR1 and CDR2: SGHVS, FNYEAQ. The CDR3 runs to 15 residues.

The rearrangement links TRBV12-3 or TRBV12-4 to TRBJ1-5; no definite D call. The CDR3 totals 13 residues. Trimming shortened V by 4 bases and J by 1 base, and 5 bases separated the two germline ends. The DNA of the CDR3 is TGTGCCAGCAGTTGGCAGAGCAATCAGCCCCAGCATTTT. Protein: CASSWQSNQPQHF.

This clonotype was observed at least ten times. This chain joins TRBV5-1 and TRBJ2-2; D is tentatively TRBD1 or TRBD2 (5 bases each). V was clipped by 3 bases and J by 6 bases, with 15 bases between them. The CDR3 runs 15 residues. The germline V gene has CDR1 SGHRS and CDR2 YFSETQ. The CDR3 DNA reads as TGCGCCAGCAGCTGGCTCGACGGGGCGGCCGGGGAGCTGTTTTTT. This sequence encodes CASSWLDGAAGELFF.

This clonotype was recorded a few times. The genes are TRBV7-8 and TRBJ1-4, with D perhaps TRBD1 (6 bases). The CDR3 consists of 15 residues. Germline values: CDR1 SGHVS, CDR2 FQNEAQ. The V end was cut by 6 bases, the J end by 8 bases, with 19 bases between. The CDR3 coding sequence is TGTGCCAGCAGGGGGGTTGGCAGGGGTCCGGAAAAACTGTTTTTT. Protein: CASRGVGRGPEKLFF.

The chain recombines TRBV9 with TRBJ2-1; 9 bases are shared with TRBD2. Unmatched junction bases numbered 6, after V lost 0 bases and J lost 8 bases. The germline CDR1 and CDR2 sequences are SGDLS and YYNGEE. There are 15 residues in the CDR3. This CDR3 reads CASSVGGRAYDEQFF. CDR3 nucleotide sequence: TGTGCCAGCAGCGTAGGCGGGAGGGCGTACGATGAGCAGTTCTTC.

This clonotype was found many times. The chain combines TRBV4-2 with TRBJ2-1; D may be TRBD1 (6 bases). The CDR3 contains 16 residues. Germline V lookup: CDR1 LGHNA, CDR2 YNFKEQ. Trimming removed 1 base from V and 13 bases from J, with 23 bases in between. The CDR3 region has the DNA TGTGCCAGCAGCCAAGCTGTACAGGGTCGAAGAGTGGGTCAGTTCTTC. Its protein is CASSQAVQGRRVGQFF.

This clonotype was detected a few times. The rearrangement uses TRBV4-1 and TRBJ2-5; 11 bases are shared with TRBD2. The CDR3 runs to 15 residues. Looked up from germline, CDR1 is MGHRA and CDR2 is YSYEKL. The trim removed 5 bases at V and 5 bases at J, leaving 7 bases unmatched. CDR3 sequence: CASSGRLAGRETQYF. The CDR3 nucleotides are TGCGCCAGCAGCGGTCGACTAGCGGGAAGGGAGACCCAGTACTTC.

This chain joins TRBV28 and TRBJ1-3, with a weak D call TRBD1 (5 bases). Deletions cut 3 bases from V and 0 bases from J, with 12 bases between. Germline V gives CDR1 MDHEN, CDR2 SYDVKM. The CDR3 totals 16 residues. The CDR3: CASSFSIGGSGNTIYF. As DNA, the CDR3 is TGTGCCAGCAGTTTTTCTATTGGGGGCTCTGGAAACACCATATATTTT.

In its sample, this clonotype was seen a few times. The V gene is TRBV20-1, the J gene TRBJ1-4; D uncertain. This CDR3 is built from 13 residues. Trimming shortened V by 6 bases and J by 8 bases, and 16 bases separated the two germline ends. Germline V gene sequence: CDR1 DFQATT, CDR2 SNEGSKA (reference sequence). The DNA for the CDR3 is TGCAGTGCCCAAGTTGGGAGTCAGGAAAAACTGTTTTTT. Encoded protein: CSAQVGSQEKLFF.

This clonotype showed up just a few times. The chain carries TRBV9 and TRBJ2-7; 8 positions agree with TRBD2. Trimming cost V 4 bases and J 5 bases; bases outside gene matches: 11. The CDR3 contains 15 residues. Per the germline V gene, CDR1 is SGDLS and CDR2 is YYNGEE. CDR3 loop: CASSRKAGVGDEQYF. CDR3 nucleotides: TGTGCCAGCAGCCGTAAAGCGGGAGTGGGCGACGAGCAGTACTTC.

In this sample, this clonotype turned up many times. This CDR3 is CASSLLRGYTF. The CDR3, as DNA: TGTGCCAGCAGCCTATTACGGGGCTACACCTTC. V usage is TRBV7-2 and J usage is TRBJ1-2; no clear D. Germline CDR1 reads SGHTA; CDR2 reads FQGNSA. Trimming left V 5 bases short and J 8 bases short, with 9 bases between. The CDR3 extends over 11 amino acids.

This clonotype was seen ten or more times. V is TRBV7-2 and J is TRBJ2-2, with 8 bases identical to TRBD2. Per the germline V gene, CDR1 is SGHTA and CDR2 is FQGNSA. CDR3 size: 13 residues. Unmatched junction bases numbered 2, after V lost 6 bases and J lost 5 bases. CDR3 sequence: CASRPGGTGELFF. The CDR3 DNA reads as TGTGCCAGCAGGCCGGGGGGGACCGGGGAGCTGTTTTTT.

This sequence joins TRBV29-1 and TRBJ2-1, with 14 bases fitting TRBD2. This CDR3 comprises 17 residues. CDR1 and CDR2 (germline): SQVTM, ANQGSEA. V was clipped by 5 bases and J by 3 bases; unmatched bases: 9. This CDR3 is CSVPGTSGSLSYNEQFF. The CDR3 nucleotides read TGCAGCGTTCCCGGGACTAGCGGGAGCTTAAGCTACAATGAGCAGTTCTTC.

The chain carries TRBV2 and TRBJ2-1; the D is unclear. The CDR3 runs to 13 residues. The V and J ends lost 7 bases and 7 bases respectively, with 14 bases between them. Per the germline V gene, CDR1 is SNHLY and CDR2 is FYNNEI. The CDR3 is CASNPVAGNEQFF. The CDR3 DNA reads TGTGCCAGCAACCCCGTGGCCGGTAATGAGCAGTTCTTC.

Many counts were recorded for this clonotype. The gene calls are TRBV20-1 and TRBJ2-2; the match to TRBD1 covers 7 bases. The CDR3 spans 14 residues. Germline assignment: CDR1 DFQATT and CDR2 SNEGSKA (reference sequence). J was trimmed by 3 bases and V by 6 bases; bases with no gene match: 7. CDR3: CSAKSDRDTGELFF. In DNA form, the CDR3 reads TGCAGTGCCAAGTCTGACAGGGACACCGGGGAGCTGTTTTTT.

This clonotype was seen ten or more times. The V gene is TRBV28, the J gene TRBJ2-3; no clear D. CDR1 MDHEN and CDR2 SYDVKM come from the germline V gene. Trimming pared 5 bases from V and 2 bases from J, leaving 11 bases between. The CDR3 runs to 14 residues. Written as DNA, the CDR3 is TGTGCCAGCAGTCTCGACAAAATCACAGATACGCAGTATTTT. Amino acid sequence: CASSLDKITDTQYF.

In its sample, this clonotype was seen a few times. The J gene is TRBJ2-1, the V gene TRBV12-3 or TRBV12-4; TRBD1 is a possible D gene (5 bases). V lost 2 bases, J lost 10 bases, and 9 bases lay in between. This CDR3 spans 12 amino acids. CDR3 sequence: CASSLIRGEQFF. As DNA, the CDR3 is TGTGCCAGCAGTTTAATAAGGGGAGAGCAGTTCTTC.

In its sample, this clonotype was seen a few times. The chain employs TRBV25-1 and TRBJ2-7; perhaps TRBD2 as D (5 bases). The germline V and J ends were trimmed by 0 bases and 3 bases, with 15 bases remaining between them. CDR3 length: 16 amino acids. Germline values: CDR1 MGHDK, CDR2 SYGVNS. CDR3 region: CASSEYAGGSIYEQYF. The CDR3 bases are TGTGCCAGCAGTGAATACGCGGGTGGGAGCATCTACGAGCAGTACTTC.

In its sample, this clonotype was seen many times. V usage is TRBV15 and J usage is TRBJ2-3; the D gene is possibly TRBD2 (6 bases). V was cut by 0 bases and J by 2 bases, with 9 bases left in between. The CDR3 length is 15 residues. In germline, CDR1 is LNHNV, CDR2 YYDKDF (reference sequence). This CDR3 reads CATSRDGGVTDTQYF. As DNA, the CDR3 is TGTGCCACCAGCAGAGACGGAGGGGTCACAGATACGCAGTATTTT.

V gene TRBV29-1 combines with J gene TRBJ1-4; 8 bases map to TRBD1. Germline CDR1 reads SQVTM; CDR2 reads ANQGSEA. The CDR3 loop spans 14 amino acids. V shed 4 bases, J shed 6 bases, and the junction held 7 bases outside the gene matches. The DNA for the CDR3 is TGCAGCGTTGCCCAGGGGGCGCGTTATGAAAAACTGTTTTTT. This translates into CSVAQGARYEKLFF.

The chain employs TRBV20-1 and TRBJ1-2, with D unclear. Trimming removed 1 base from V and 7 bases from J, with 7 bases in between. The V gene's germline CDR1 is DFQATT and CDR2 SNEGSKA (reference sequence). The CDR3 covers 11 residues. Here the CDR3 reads CSARGGSGYTF. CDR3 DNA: TGCAGTGCTAGAGGAGGGAGTGGCTACACCTTC.